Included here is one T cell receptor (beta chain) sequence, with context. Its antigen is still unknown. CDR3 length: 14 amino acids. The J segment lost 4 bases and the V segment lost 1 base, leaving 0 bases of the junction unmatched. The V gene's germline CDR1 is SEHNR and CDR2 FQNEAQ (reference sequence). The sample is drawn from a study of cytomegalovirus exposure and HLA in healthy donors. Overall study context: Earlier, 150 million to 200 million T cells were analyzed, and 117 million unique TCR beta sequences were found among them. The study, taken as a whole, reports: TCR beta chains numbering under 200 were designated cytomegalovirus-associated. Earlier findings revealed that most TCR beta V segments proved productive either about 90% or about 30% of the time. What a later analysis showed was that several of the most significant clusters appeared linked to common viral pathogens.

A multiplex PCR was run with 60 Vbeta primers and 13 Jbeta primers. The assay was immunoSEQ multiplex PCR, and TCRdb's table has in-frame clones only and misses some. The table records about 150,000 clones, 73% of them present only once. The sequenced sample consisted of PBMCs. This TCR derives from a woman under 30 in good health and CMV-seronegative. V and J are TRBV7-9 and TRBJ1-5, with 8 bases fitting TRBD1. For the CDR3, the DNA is TGTGCCAGCAGCTTAGGGACAGGGAATCAGCCCCAGCATTTT. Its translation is CASSLGTGNQPQHF.